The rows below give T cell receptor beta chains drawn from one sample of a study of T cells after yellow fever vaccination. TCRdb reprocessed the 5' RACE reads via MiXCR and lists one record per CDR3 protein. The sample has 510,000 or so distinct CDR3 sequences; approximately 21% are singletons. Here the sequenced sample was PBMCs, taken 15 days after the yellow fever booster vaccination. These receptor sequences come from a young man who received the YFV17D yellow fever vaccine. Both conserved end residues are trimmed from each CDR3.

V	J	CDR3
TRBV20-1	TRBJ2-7	SATPGLGVGYEQY
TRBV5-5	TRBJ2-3	ASSVGLADTDTQY
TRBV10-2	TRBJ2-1	ASARTSAYSEQF
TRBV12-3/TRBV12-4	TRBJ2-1	ASSRLAGGPGEQF
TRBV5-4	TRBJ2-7	ASSWTLSVVGEQY
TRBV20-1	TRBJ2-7	SARKGLAELYEQY
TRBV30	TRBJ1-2	AWSVQDQAGYT
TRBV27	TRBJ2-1	ASSKSRGTYNEQF
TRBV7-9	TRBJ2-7	ASSSVTPVGQY
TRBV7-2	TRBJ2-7	ASSLQPRPSSYEQY
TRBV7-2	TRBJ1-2	ASSFGGHYGYT
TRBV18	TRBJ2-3	ASSPTTGSMTDTQY
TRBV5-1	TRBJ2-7	ASSLEGTTFYEQY
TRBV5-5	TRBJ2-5	ASSPGLLWETQY
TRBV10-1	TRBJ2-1	ASSLFSLAGGPNEQF
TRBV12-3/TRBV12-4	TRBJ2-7	ASSLGTSGSEQY
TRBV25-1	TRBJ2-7	ASSRGTTYEQY
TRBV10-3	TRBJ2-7	AISEASGFHEQY
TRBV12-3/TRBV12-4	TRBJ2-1	ASNIGTITYNEQF
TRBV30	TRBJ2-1	AWRLSYNEQF
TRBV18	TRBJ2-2	ASSPNIDTGELF
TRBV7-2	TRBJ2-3	ASTPPGTGTDTQY